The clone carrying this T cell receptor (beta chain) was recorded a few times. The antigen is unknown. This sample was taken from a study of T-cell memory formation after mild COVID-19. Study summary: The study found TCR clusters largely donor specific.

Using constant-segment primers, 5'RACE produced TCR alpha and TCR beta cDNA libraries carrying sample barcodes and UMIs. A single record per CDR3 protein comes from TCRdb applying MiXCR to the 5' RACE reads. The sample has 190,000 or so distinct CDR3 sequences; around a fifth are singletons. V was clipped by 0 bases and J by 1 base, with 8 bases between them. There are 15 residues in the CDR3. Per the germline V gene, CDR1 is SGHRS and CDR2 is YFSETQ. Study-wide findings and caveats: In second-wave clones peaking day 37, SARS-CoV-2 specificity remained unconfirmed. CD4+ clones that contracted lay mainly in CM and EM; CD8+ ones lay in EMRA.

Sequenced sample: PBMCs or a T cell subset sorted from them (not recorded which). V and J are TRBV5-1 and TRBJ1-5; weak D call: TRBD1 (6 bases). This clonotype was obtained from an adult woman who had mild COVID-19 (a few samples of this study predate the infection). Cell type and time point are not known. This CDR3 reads CASSLEGESNQPQHF. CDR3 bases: TGCGCCAGCAGCTTGGAGGGGGAAAGCAATCAGCCCCAGCATTTT.